This T cell receptor beta chain is from a study of blood T cell repertoires in COVID-19. Across the study: The cDNA or gDNA used as material had been derived from T cells, B-cell-depleted T cells, or PBMCs.

CDR1 SNHLY and CDR2 FYNNEI come from the germline V gene. The CDR3 consists of 14 residues. Unmatched junction bases numbered 9, after V lost 6 bases and J lost 5 bases. As originally analysed: The authors estimated nucleated cell counts from reference gene primer amplification. Clones were read by immunoSEQ multiplex PCR, and TCRdb kept only the in-frame ones, dropping some. V, J and clone size are taken as reported in that table, and D and trimming were inferred from the DNA itself. The sample includes roughly 170,000 clones, approximately 85% of them seen just once. Seattle's enrolled individuals joined amid active infection and were then monitored longitudinally.

This TCR derives from a woman aged 50 to 60 with COVID-19, enrolled during active disease. The sample consisted of peripheral blood. The chain uses TRBV2 and TRBJ1-1, with 7 bases fitting TRBD1. The CDR3 protein is CASRWDSGGTEAFF. The CDR3 DNA sequence: TGTGCCAGCAGATGGGACAGTGGGGGGACTGAAGCTTTCTTT.